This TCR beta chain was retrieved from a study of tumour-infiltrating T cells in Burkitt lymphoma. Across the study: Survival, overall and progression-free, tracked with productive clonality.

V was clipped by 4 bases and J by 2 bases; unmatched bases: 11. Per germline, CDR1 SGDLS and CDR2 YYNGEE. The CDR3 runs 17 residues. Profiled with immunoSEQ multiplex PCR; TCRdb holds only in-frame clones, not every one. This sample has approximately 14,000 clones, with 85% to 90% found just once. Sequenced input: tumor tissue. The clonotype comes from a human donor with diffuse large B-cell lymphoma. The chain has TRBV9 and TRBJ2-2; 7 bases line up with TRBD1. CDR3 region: CASSLWGQTVNTGELFF. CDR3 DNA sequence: TGTGCCAGCAGCTTATGGGGACAGACAGTTAACACCGGGGAGCTGTTTTTT.